This T cell receptor beta chain stems from a study of blood T cell repertoires in COVID-19. Study information: PBMCs, B-cell-depleted T cells, or T cells provided the cDNA or gDNA that made up the material.

Data came from immunoSEQ multiplex PCR; TCRdb stores just in-frame clones and leaves some out. The table has hundreds of thousands of clones, about 85% seen once; the top ten hold approximately 3.6%. This CDR3 has 16 residues. V lost 5 bases and J lost 3, with 19 bases in between. Germline CDR1 reads MGHDK; CDR2 reads SYGVNS. V usage is TRBV25-1 and J usage is TRBJ2-5; D possibly corresponds to TRBD1 (7 bases). The sequence was collected from a woman aged 18-29 years with acute or convalescent COVID-19. The sequenced sample consisted of peripheral blood. CDR3 residues: CASSLVRDREKETQYF. CDR3 sequence (DNA): TGTGCCAGCAGTTTAGTGCGGGACAGAGAGAAAGAGACCCAGTACTTC. The variable domain in full, with the rest retrieved from reference TRBV25-1 and TRBJ2-5, is EADIYQTPRYLVIGTGKKITLECSQTMGHDKMYWYQQDPGMELHLIHYSYGVNSTEKGDLSSESTVSRIRTEHFPLTLESARPSHTSQYLCASSLVRDREKETQYFGPGTRLLVL.